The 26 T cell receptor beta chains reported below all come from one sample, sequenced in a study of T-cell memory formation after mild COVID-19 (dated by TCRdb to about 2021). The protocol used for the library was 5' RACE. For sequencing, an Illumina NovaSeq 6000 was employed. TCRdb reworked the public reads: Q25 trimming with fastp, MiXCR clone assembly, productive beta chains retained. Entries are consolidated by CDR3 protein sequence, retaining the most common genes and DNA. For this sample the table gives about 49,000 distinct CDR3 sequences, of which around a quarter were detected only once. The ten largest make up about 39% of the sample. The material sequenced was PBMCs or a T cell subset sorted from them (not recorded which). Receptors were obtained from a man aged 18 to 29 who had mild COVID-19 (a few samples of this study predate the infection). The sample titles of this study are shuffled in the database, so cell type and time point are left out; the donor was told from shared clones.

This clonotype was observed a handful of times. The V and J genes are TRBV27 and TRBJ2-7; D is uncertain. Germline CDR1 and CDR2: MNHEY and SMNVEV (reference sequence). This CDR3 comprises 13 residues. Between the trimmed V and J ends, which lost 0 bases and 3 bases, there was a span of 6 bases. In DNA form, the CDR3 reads TGTGCCAGCAGTTTATCGACCTACTACGAGCAGTACTTC. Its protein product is CASSLSTYYEQYF.

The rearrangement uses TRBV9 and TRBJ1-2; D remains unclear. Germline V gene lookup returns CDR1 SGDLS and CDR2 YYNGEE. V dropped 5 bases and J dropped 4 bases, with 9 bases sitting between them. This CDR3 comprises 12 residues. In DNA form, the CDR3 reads TGTGCCAGCAGTCCCGGCTTCTATGGCTACACCTTC. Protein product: CASSPGFYGYTF.

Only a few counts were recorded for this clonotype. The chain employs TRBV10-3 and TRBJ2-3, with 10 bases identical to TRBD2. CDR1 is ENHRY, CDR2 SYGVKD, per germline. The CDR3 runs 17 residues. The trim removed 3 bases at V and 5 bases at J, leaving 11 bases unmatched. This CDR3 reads CAISDFERGGLKDTQYF. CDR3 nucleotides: TGTGCCATCAGTGATTTCGAGCGGGGGGGCCTCAAAGATACGCAGTATTTT.

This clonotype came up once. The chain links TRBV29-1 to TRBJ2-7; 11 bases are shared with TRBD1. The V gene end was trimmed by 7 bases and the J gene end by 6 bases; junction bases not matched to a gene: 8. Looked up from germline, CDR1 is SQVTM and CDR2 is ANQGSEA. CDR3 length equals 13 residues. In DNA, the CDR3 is TGCAGCGGGACAGGGGGCAGAGTCGGCGAGCAGTACTTC. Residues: CSGTGGRVGEQYF.

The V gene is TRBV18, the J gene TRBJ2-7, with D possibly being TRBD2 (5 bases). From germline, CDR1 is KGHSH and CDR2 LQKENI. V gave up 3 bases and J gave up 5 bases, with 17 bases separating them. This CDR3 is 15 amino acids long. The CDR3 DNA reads TGTGCCAGCTCACCTCGAGAGGGTTACAGAGACGAGCAGTACTTC. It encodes CASSPREGYRDEQYF.

The CDR3 spells CASSPKLNTGELFF. CDR3 coding DNA: TGTGCCAGCAGTCCTAAGCTGAACACCGGGGAGCTGTTTTTT. The gene calls are TRBV9 and TRBJ2-2; no firm D call. Between the trimmed V and J ends, which lost 5 bases and 1 base, there was a span of 9 bases. The CDR3 sequence is 14 residues long. Germline V gene lookup returns CDR1 SGDLS and CDR2 YYNGEE.

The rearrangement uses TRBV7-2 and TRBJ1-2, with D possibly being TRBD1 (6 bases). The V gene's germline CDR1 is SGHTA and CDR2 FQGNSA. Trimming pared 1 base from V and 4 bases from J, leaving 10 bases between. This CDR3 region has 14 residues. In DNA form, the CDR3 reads TGTGCCAGCAGCTTAGAAAACAGGGCCTATGGCTACACCTTC. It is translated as CASSLENRAYGYTF.

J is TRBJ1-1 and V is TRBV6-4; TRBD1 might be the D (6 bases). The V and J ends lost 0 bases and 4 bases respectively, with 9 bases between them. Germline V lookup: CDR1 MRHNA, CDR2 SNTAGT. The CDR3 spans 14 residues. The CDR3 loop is CASSDSTGATEAFF. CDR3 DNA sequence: TGTGCCAGCAGTGACTCGACAGGAGCCACTGAAGCTTTCTTT.

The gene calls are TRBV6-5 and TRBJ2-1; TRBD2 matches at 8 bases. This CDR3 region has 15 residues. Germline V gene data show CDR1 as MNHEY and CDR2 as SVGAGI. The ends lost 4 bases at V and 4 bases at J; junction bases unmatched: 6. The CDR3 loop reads CASSSERGRYNEQFF. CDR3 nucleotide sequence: TGTGCCAGCAGTTCGGAGCGGGGGAGATACAATGAGCAGTTCTTC.

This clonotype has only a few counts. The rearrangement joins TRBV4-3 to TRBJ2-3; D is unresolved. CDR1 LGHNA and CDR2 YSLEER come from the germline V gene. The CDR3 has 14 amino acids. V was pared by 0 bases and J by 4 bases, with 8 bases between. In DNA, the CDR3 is TGCGCCAGCAGCCAAGACTTAGCCCCAGATACGCAGTATTTT. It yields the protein CASSQDLAPDTQYF.

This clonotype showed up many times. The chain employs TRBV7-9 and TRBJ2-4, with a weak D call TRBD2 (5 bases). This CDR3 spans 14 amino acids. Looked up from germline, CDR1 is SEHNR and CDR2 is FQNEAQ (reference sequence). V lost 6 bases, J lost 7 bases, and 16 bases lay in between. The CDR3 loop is CASRSSEELNIQYF. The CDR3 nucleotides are TGTGCCAGCAGATCTTCGGAGGAATTGAACATTCAGTACTTC.

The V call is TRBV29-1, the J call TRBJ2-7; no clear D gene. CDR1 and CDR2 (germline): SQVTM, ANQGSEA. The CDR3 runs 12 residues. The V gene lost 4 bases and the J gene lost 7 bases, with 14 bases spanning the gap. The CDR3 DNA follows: TGCAGCGTTGTCGCGGCGACAAGAGAGCAGTACTTC. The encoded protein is CSVVAATREQYF.

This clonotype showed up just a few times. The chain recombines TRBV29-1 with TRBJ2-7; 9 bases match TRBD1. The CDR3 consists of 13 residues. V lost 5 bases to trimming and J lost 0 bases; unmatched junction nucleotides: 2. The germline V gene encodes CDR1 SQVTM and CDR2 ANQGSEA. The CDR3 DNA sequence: TGCAGCGTTCGGGACAGGGCCTCCTACGAGCAGTACTTC. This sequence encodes CSVRDRASYEQYF.

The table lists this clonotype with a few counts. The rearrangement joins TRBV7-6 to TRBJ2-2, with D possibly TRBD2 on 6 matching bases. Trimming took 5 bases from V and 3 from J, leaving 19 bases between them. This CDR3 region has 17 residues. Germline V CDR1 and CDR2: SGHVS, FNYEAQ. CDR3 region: CASSTRGTGGDTGELFF. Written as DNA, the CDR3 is TGTGCCAGCAGCACTAGAGGTACAGGAGGGGACACCGGGGAGCTGTTTTTT. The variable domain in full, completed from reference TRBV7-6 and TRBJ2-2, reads GAGVSQSPRYKVTKRGQDVALRCDPISGHVSLYWYRQALGQGPEFLTYFNYEAQQDKSGLPNDRFSAERPEGSISTLTIQRTEQRDSAMYRCASSTRGTGGDTGELFFGEGSRLTVL.

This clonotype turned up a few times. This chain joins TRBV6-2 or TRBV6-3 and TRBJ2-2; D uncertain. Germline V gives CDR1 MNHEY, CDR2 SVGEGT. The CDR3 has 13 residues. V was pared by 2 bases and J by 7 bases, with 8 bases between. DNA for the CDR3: TGTGCCAGCAGTTACCGCAGCCTCGGGGAGCTGTTTTTT. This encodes CASSYRSLGELFF.

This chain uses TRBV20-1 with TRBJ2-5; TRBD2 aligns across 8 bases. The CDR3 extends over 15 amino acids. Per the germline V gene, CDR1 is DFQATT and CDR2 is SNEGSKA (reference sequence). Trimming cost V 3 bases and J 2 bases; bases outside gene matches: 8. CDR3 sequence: CSARGNSGGQETQYF. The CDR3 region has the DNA TGCAGTGCTAGGGGCAATTCGGGGGGGCAAGAGACCCAGTACTTC.

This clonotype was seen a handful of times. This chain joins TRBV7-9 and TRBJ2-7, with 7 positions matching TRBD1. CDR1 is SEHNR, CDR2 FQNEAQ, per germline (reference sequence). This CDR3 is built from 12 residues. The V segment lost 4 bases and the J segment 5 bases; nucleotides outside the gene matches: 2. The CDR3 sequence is CASSSGGHEQYF. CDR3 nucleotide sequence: TGTGCCAGCAGCTCAGGGGGACACGAGCAGTACTTC.

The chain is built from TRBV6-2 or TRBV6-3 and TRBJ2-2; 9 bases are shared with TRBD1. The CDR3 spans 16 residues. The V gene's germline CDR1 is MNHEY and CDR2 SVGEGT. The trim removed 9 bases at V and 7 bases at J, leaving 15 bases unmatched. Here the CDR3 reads CASQEAQGAFDGELFF. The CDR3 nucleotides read TGTGCCAGTCAAGAGGCACAGGGGGCGTTTGACGGGGAGCTGTTTTTT.

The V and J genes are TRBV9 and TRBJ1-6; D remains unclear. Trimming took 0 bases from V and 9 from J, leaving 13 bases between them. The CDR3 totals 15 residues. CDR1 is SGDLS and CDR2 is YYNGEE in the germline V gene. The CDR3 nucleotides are TGTGCCAGCAGCGTAGGAGGGATAATAGGTTCACCCCTCCACTTT. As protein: CASSVGGIIGSPLHF.

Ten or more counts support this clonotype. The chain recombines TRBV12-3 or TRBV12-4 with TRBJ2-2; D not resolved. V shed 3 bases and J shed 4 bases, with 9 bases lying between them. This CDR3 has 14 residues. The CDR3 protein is CASSLGGSTGELFF. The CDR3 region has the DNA TGTGCCAGCAGTTTGGGTGGTAGCACCGGGGAGCTGTTTTTT.

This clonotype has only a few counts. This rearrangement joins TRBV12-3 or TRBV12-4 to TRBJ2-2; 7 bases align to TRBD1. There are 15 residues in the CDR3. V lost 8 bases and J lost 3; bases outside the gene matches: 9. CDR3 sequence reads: CASAPDRAHTGELFF. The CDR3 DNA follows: TGTGCCAGCGCTCCAGACAGGGCTCACACCGGGGAGCTGTTTTTT.

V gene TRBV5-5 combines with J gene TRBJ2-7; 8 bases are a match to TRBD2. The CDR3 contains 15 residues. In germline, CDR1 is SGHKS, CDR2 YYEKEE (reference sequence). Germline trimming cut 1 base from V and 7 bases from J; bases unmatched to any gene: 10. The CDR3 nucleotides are TGTGCCAGCAGCTTGCCAGCGGGGGCCCTTTCGGAGCAGTACTTC. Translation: CASSLPAGALSEQYF.

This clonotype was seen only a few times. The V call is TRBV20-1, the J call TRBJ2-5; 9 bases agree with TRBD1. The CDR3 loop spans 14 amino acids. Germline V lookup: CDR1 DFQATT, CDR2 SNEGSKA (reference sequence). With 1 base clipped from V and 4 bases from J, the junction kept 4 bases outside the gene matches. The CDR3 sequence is CSARGGQGLETQYF. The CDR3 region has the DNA TGCAGTGCTAGAGGGGGACAGGGACTAGAGACCCAGTACTTC.

For the CDR3, the DNA is TGTGCCAGCAGCTTACCGGACAGGGGTACTATCCGCAACACCGGGGAGCTGTTTTTT. Translated: CASSLPDRGTIRNTGELFF. The chain uses TRBV7-8 and TRBJ2-2; the match to TRBD1 covers 9 bases. The CDR3 sequence is 19 residues long. Germline V lookup: CDR1 SGHVS, CDR2 FQNEAQ. The junction had 12 bases not matched to a gene; V was cut back by 2 bases and J by 2 bases.

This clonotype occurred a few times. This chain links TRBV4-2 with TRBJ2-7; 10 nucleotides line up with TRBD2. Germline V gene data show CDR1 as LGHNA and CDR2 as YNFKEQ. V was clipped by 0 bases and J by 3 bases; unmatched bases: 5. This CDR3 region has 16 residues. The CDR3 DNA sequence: TGTGCCAGCAGCCAAGAAGGAAGCGGGGGGGTCTACGAGCAGTACTTC. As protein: CASSQEGSGGVYEQYF.

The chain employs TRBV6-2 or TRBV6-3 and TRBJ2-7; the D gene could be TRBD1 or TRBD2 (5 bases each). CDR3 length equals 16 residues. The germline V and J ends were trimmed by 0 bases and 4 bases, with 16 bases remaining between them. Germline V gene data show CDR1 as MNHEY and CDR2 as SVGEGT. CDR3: CASSYSRVAGMYEQYV. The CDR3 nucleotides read TGTGCCAGCAGTTACTCGAGGGTCGCAGGGATGTACGAGCAGTACGTC.